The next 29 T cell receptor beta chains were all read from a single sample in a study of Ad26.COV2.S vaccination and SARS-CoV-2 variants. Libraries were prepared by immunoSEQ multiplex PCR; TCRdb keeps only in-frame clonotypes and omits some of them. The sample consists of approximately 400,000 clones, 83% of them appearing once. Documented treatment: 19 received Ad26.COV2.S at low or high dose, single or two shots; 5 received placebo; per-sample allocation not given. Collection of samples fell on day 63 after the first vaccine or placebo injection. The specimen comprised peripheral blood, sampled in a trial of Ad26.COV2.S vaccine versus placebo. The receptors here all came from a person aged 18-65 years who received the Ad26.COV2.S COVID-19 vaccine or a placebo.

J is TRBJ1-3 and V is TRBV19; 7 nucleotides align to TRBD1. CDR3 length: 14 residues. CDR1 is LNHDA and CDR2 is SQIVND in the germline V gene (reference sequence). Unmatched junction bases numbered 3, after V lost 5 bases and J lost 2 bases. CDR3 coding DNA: TGTGCCAGTAGTTTTGGGACAGCTGGAAACACCATATATTTT. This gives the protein CASSFGTAGNTIYF.

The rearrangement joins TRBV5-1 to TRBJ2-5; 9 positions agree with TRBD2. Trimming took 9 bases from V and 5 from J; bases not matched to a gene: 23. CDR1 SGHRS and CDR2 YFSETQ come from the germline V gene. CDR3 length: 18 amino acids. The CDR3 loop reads CATTGLQGSGLAGETQYF. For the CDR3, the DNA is TGCGCCACCACCGGGCTCCAGGGAAGCGGGCTAGCGGGGGAGACCCAGTACTTC.

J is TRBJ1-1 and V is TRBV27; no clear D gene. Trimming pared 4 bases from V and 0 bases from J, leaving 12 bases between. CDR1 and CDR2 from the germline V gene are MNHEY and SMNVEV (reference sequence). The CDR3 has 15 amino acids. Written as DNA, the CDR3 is TGTGCCAGCAGTTCCTCCGGGTCCATGAACACTGAAGCTTTCTTT. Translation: CASSSSGSMNTEAFF.

CDR3 sequence: CASRTHGSNEKLFF. CDR3 nucleotide sequence: TGTGCCAGCAGGACCCACGGATCTAATGAAAAACTGTTTTTT. The chain employs TRBV7-9 and TRBJ1-4; D not certain. Trimming cost V 6 bases and J 3 bases, with 11 bases left between them. The CDR3 length is 14 residues. CDR1 SEHNR and CDR2 FQNEAQ come from the germline V gene (reference sequence).

CDR3 residues: CASSRQGENTIYF. CDR3 in DNA: TGTGCCAGCAGCCGACAGGGCGAAAACACCATATATTTT. The chain links TRBV27 to TRBJ1-3; the match to TRBD1 covers 7 bases. V gave up 6 bases and J gave up 6 bases; unmatched junction bases: 5. Germline-derived CDR1 and CDR2 are MNHEY and SMNVEV (reference sequence). The CDR3 has 13 amino acids.

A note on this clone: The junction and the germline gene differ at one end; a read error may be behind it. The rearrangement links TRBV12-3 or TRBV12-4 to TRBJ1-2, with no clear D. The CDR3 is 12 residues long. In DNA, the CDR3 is TGTGCCAGCAGCCCTCTACTGAGGACCGCATCCTTC. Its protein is CASSPLLRTASF.

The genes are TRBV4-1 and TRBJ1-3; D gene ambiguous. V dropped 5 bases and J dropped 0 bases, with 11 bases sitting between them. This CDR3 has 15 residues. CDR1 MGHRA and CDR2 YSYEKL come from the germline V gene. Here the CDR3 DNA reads TGCGCCAGCAGCACTCGGACTAGCTCTGGAAACACCATATATTTT. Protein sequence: CASSTRTSSGNTIYF.

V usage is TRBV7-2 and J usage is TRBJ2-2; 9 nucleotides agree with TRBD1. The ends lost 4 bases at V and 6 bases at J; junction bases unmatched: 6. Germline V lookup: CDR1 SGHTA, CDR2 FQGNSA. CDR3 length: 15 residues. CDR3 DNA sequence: TGTGCCAGCAGCTCCACAGGGGGCAGGGCCGGGGAGCTGTTTTTT. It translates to CASSSTGGRAGELFF.

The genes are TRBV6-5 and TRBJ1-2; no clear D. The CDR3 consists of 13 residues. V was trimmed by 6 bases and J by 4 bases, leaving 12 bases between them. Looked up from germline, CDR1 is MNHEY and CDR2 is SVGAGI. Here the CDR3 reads CASREGFGYGYTF. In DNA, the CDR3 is TGTGCCAGCAGAGAGGGATTTGGCTATGGCTACACCTTC.

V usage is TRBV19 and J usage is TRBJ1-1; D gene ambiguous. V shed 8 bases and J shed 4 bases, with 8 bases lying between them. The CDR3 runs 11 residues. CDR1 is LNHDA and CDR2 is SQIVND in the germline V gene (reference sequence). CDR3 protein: CASGSGTEAFF. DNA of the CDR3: TGTGCCAGTGGGTCGGGCACTGAAGCTTTCTTT.

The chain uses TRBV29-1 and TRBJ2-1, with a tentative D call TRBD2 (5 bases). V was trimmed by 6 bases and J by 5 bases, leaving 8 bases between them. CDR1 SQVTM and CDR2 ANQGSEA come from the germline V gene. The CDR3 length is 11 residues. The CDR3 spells CSVERDNEQFF. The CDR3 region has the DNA TGCAGCGTCGAGAGGGACAATGAGCAGTTCTTC.

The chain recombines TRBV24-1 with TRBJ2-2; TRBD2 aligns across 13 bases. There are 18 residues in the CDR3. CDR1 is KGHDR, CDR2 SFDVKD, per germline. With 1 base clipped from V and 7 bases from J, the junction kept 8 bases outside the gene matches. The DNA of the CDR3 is TGTGCCACCAGTGATTTCGGACTAGCGGGAGCTTATAGCGGGGAGCTGTTTTTT. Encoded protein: CATSDFGLAGAYSGELFF.

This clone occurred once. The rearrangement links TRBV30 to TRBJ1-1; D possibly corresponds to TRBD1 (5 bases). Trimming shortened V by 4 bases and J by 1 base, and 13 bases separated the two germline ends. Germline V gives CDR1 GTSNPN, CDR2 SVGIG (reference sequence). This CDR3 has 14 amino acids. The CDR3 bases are TGTGCCTGGAAGGGGAGGAGCTGGAACACTGAAGCTTTCTTT. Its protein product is CAWKGRSWNTEAFF.

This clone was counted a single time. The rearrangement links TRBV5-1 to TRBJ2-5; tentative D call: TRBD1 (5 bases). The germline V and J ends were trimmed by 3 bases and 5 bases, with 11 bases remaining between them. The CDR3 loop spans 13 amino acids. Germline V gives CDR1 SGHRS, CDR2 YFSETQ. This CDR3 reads CASSYQGEETQYF. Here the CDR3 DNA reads TGCGCCAGCAGCTACCAGGGCGAGGAGACCCAGTACTTC.

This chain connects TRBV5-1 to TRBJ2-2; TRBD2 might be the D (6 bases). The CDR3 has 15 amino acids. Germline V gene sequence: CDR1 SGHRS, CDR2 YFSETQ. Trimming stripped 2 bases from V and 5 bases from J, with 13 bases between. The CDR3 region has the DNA TGCGCCAGCAGCTTACCCGGGGCGGGAACCGGGGAGCTGTTTTTT. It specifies CASSLPGAGTGELFF.

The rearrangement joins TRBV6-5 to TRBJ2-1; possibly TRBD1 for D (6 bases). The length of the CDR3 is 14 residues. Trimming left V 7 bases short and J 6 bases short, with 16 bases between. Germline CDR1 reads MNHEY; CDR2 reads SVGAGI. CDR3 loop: CASNKRGLRNEQFF. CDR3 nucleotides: TGTGCCAGCAATAAGAGGGGGTTACGCAATGAGCAGTTCTTC.

The CDR3, as DNA: TGTGCCAGCTCACCGGGACAGGCGAACTATGGCTACACCTTC. Encoded protein: CASSPGQANYGYTF. This chain connects TRBV18 to TRBJ1-2; 8 bases line up with TRBD1. V dropped 3 bases and J dropped 2; count of bases not matched to a gene: 2. The CDR3 contains 14 residues. Per the germline V gene, CDR1 is KGHSH and CDR2 is LQKENI.

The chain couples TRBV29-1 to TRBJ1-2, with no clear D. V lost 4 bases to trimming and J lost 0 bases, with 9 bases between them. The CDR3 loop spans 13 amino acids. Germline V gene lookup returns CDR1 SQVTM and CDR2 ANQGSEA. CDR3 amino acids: CSVAGRPNYGYTF. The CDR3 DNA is TGCAGCGTTGCAGGCAGACCTAACTATGGCTACACCTTC.

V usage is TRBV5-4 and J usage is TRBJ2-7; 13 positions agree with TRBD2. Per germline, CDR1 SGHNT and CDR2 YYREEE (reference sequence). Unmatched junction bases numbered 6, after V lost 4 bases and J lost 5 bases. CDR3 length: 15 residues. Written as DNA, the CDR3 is TGTGCCAGCAGCGATAGGACTAGCGGGGGAGACGAGCAGTACTTC. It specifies CASSDRTSGGDEQYF.

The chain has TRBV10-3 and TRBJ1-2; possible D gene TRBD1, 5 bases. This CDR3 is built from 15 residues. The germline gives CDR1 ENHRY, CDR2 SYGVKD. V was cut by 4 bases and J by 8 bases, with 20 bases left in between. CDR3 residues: CAISVESGQGKGYTF. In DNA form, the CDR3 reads TGTGCCATCAGTGTGGAGTCCGGGCAGGGCAAAGGCTACACCTTC.

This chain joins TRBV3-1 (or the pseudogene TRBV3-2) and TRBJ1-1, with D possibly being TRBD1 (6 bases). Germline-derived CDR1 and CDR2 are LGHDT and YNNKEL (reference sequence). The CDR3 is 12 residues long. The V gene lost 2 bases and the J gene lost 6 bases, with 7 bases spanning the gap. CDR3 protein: CASSQRGSEAFF. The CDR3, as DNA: TGTGCCAGCAGCCAAAGGGGGTCTGAAGCTTTCTTT.

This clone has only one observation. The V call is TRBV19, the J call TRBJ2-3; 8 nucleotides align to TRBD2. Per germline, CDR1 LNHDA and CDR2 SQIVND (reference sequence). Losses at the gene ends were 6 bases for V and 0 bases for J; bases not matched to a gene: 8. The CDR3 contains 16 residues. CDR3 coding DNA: TGTGCCAGTAGGCCAGCGGGAGCCTCTAGCACAGATACGCAGTATTTT. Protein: CASRPAGASSTDTQYF.

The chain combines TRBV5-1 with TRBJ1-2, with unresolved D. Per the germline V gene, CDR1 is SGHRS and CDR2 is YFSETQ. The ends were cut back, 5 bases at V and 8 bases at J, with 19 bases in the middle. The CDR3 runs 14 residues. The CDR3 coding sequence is TGCGCCAGCAGGGTGGAGGCGGCGGGCTACGGCTACACCTTC. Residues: CASRVEAAGYGYTF.

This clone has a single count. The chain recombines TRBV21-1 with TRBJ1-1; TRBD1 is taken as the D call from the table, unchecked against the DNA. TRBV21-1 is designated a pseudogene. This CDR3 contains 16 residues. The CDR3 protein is CASSKIGQHTNTEAFF. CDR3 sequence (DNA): TGTGCCAGCAGCAAGATTGGACAGCACACCAACACTGAAGCTTTCTTT.

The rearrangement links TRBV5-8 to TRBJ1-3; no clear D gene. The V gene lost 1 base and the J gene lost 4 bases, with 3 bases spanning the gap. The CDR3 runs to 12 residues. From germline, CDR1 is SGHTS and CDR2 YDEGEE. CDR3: CASSLSGNTIYF. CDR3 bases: TGTGCCAGCAGCTTGTCGGGAAACACCATATATTTT.

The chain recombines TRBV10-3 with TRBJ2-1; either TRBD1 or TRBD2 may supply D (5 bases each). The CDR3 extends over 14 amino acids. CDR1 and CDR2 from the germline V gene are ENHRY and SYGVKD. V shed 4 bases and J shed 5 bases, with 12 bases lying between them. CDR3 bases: TGTGCCATCAGTGCCCGGGACGGGGACAATGAGCAGTTCTTC. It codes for CAISARDGDNEQFF.

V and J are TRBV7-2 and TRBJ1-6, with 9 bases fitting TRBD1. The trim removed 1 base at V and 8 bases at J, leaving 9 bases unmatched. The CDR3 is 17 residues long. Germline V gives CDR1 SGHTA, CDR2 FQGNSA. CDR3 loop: CASSLVSGDRVDSPLHF. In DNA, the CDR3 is TGTGCCAGCAGCTTAGTGTCTGGGGACAGGGTTGATTCACCCCTCCACTTT.

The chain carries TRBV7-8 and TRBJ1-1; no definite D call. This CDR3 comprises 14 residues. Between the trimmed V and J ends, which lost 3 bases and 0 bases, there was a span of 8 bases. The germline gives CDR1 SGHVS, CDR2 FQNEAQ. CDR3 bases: TGTGCCAGCAGCTTCCACTTAATGAACACTGAAGCTTTCTTT. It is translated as CASSFHLMNTEAFF.

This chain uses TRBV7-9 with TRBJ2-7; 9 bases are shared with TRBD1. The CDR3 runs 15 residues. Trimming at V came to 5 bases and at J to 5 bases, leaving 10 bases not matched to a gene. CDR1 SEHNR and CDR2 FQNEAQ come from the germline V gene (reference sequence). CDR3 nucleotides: TGTGCCAGCAGCCTGGGGCCGGGACAGGGACACGAGCAGTACTTC. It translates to CASSLGPGQGHEQYF. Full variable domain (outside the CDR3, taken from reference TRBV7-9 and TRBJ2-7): DTGVSQNPRHKITKRGQNVTFRCDPISEHNRLYWYRQTLGQGPEFLTYFQNEAQLEKSRLLSDRFSAERPKGSFSTLEIQRTEQGDSAMYLCASSLGPGQGHEQYFGPGTRLTVT.